The T cell receptor beta chain described here comes from a study of T cell responses to AZD1222 COVID-19 vaccine. Study-level information: Samples with a second dose at about 4 or about 12 weeks were pooled together. Notes on the study in general: Among AZD1222 vaccinees, only 5 to 7 were seropositive at baseline. Vaccine-associated CD4 TCRs spanned spike, dominant at 160-218 and 743-854.

In regard to this clone: Its target is not known.

Sequencing used immunoSEQ multiplex PCR; TCRdb keeps in-frame clones, though not all of them. The sample carries more than 140,000 clones, approximately 88% recorded once. The CDR3 spans 15 residues. Germline V CDR1 and CDR2: SGHRS, YFSETQ. The V and J ends lost 0 bases and 6 bases respectively, with 15 bases between them. The sequencing used peripheral blood, collected on day 0 of AZD1222 vaccination. The chain combines TRBV5-1 with TRBJ1-2, with D hard to call. The receptor comes from an adult in good health. CDR3 region: CASSLEKTGSDGYTF. CDR3 bases: TGCGCCAGCAGCTTGGAAAAGACTGGGTCTGATGGCTACACCTTC.